This T cell receptor (beta chain) appears in the sequencing data of a study of radiotherapy plus CTLA-4 blockade in lung cancer. Sequencing was performed with immunoSEQ multiplex PCR; in TCRdb, only in-frame clones are kept and a portion is missing. The data contain some 50,000 clones, almost 85% of them seen just once; the ten biggest clones take up 4.8%. Sample: peripheral blood, taken from a patient treated with radiotherapy plus ipilimumab. The clonotype was recovered from a human donor with non-small cell lung cancer whose response to radiotherapy plus ipilimumab could not be evaluated.

Here the CDR3 reads CASRKEGYSYEQYF. The CDR3 DNA is TGTGCCAGCAGGAAGGAGGGGTACTCCTACGAGCAGTACTTC. The chain recombines TRBV28 with TRBJ2-7; perhaps TRBD2 as D (6 bases). The germline V gene encodes CDR1 MDHEN and CDR2 SYDVKM. The CDR3 length is 14 residues. V lost 6 bases and J lost 0, with 12 bases in between.